The 16 T cell receptor beta chains below were found in one sample sequenced in a study of blood T cell repertoires in COVID-19. Assay used: immunoSEQ multiplex PCR; TCRdb lists only in-frame clones, some missing. The sample has under 150,000 clones; approximately 88% are singletons. The material sequenced was peripheral blood. The source is a human donor in a cohort sampled during active COVID-19.

The chain uses TRBV19 and TRBJ1-1, with unresolved D. Germline V gene sequence: CDR1 LNHDA, CDR2 SQIVND (reference sequence). Deletions cut 2 bases from V and 5 bases from J, with 9 bases between. The CDR3 totals 13 residues. CDR3 amino acids: CASSILLETEAFF. In DNA, the CDR3 is TGTGCCAGTAGTATACTCCTTGAGACTGAAGCTTTCTTT.

The chain joins TRBV6-5 to TRBJ2-5, with D possibly being TRBD1 (5 bases). V gave up 0 bases and J gave up 2 bases, with 10 bases separating them. Germline CDR1 and CDR2: MNHEY and SVGAGI. This CDR3 is 15 amino acids long. The CDR3 protein is CASSYSIRQQETQYF. CDR3 DNA: TGTGCCAGCAGTTACTCGATAAGACAGCAAGAGACCCAGTACTTC.

The V and J genes are TRBV5-1 and TRBJ1-1, with D uncertain. The length of the CDR3 is 14 residues. Germline V CDR1 and CDR2: SGHRS, YFSETQ. V lost 0 bases and J lost 1, with 7 bases in between. The CDR3 coding sequence is TGCGCCAGCAGCTTGGACAGCCCGAACACTGAAGCTTTCTTT. This sequence encodes CASSLDSPNTEAFF.

V is TRBV7-2 and J is TRBJ1-1; 7 bases fit TRBD1. The CDR3 runs to 14 residues. The germline CDR1 and CDR2 sequences are SGHTA and FQGNSA. Trimming at V came to 5 bases and at J to 2 bases, leaving 5 bases not matched to a gene. The CDR3 sequence: CASSTRTGNTEAFF. CDR3 bases: TGTGCCAGCAGCACCCGGACAGGCAACACTGAAGCTTTCTTT.

The chain couples TRBV30 to TRBJ2-7; D is possibly TRBD1 (6 bases). The CDR3 runs 13 residues. The germline V and J ends were trimmed by 0 bases and 3 bases, with 9 bases remaining between them. CDR1 and CDR2 (germline): GTSNPN, SVGIG (reference sequence). The chain's CDR3 is CAWSVGTLYEQYF. CDR3 DNA sequence: TGTGCCTGGAGTGTGGGGACACTCTACGAGCAGTACTTC.

V is TRBV18 and J is TRBJ2-2, with D maybe TRBD1 (6 bases). Germline-derived CDR1 and CDR2 are KGHSH and LQKENI. Trimming cost V 11 bases and J 4 bases, with 17 bases left between them. CDR3 size: 14 residues. CDR3 region: CASRGGHFTGELFF. The DNA for the CDR3 is TGTGCCTCCCGAGGGGGACACTTCACCGGGGAGCTGTTTTTT.

The chain combines TRBV5-4 with TRBJ2-1; the match to TRBD2 covers 11 bases. Germline V gene data show CDR1 as SGHNT and CDR2 as YYREEE (reference sequence). The V gene end was trimmed by 4 bases and the J gene end by 2 bases; junction bases not matched to a gene: 11. This CDR3 is 18 amino acids long. CDR3 amino acids: CASSLGLAGGPPYNEQFF. Here the CDR3 DNA reads TGTGCCAGCAGCCTTGGGCTAGCGGGGGGCCCCCCCTACAATGAGCAGTTCTTC. Combining the CDR3 with reference TRBV5-4 and TRBJ2-1 gives the whole variable domain ETGVTQSPTHLIKTRGQQVTLRCSSQSGHNTVSWYQQALGQGPQFIFQYYREEENGRGNFPPRFSGLQFPNYSSELNVNALELDDSALYLCASSLGLAGGPPYNEQFFGPGTRLTVL.

The chain joins TRBV5-1 to TRBJ2-1; tentative D call: TRBD2 (6 bases). This CDR3 has 13 amino acids. Trimming removed 4 bases at V and 8 bases at J, with 13 bases between. In germline, CDR1 is SGHRS, CDR2 YFSETQ. This CDR3 is CASSAPPGDEQFF. The DNA of the CDR3 is TGCGCCAGCAGCGCCCCACCGGGGGATGAGCAGTTCTTC.

The chain employs TRBV18 and TRBJ1-1; D unresolved. The CDR3 totals 15 residues. Germline V gene sequence: CDR1 KGHSH, CDR2 LQKENI. V lost 4 bases, J lost 0 bases, and 12 bases lay in between. Written as DNA, the CDR3 is TGTGCCAGCTCACAGACCGGGAAGATGAACACTGAAGCTTTCTTT. Amino acid sequence: CASSQTGKMNTEAFF. Full variable domain (outside the CDR3, taken from reference TRBV18 and TRBJ1-1): NAGVMQNPRHLVRRRGQEARLRCSPMKGHSHVYWYRQLPEEGLKFMVYLQKENIIDESGMPKERFSAEFPKEGPSILRIQQVVRGDSAAYFCASSQTGKMNTEAFFGQGTRLTVV.

This sequence joins TRBV3-1 (or the pseudogene TRBV3-2) and TRBJ2-5; D perhaps matches TRBD1 (6 bases). V shed 7 bases and J shed 0 bases, with 12 bases lying between them. Looked up from germline, CDR1 is LGHDT and CDR2 is YNNKEL (reference sequence). The length of the CDR3 is 14 residues. DNA of the CDR3: TGTGCCAGCAAAATACAGGGCAACCAAGAGACCCAGTACTTC. This encodes CASKIQGNQETQYF.

The chain couples TRBV30 to TRBJ1-1; possible D gene TRBD1, 5 bases. The CDR3 runs 13 residues. V dropped 0 bases and J dropped 9 bases, with 14 bases sitting between them. Germline V gene data show CDR1 as GTSNPN and CDR2 as SVGIG (reference sequence). For the CDR3, the DNA is TGTGCCTGGAGTGTAGGGCGGGGCAGGCAAGCTTTCTTT. Its protein product is CAWSVGRGRQAFF.

The chain is built from TRBV6-2 or TRBV6-3 and TRBJ1-5; D uncertain. The CDR3 totals 14 residues. Germline V CDR1 and CDR2: MNHEY, SVGEGT. Trimming left V 4 bases short and J 9 bases short, with 16 bases between. The CDR3, as DNA: TGTGCCAGCAGTTTCGCGGGCCCCCAGCGGCCCCAGCATTTT. As protein: CASSFAGPQRPQHF.

The gene calls are TRBV7-6 and TRBJ1-1; 7 bases match TRBD1. Germline CDR1 is SGHVS and CDR2 is FNYEAQ. The CDR3 loop spans 15 amino acids. Unmatched junction bases numbered 6, after V lost 5 bases and J lost 0 bases. CDR3 residues: CASSPAGGLNTEAFF. CDR3 bases: TGTGCCAGCAGCCCAGCAGGGGGGCTGAACACTGAAGCTTTCTTT.

The chain couples TRBV4-1 to TRBJ2-5; 10 nucleotides align to TRBD2. The CDR3 sequence is 16 residues long. With 0 bases clipped from V and 2 bases from J, the junction kept 3 bases outside the gene matches. Looked up from germline, CDR1 is MGHRA and CDR2 is YSYEKL. CDR3 residues: CASSQDSGGDQETQYF. CDR3 coding DNA: TGCGCCAGCAGCCAAGACAGCGGGGGGGATCAAGAGACCCAGTACTTC.

This sequence joins TRBV9 and TRBJ2-2; 16 bases line up with TRBD2. V lost 0 bases, J lost 5 bases, and 7 bases stayed unmatched. The germline CDR1 and CDR2 sequences are SGDLS and YYNGEE. This CDR3 has 19 amino acids. Here the CDR3 reads CASSVAGTSGGARTGELFF. In DNA form, the CDR3 reads TGTGCCAGCAGCGTAGCTGGGACTAGCGGGGGGGCTAGGACCGGGGAGCTGTTTTTT.

The CDR3 loop is CASSLGWGGLETQYF. The CDR3 DNA reads TGTGCCAGCAGCTTAGGGTGGGGGGGCCTTGAGACCCAGTACTTC. The rearrangement links TRBV7-2 to TRBJ2-5, with D maybe TRBD2 (7 bases). CDR1 is SGHTA, CDR2 FQGNSA, per germline. This CDR3 contains 15 residues. The ends were cut back, 1 base at V and 5 bases at J, with 14 bases in the middle.